This is a list of T cell receptor beta chains from one sample in a study of shared clonotypes between healthy human individuals. Clones were sequenced by immunoSEQ multiplex PCR, and TCRdb holds only the in-frame ones, with some missing. This sample carries about 2.3 million clones, 85% to 95% of them seen once, and the ten largest clones take around 0.38%. The sequenced sample was naive CD4+ T cells from PBMCs. These receptors were obtained from a man aged 18 to 29 in good health. Some clones in this sample may be carry-over from other donors' samples. The CDR3 runs from the conserved cysteine through the conserved F or W. Clone size is not always given. Where it is, it says once, few, many or a class for expanded clones.

v_call	clone_size	j_call	cdr3_aa
TRBV5-1	-	TRBJ2-2	CASSSGTGNTGELFF
TRBV7-2	-	TRBJ1-4	CASSLGPGGYEKLFF
TRBV25-1	once	TRBJ2-3	CASGTGTATDTQYF
TRBV7-2	once	TRBJ1-5	CASSLISVNQPQHF
TRBV5-8	-	TRBJ2-2	CASSLGQTTNTGELFF
TRBV4-2	-	TRBJ1-3	CASSQVTGIGSGNTIYF
TRBV19	-	TRBJ2-3	CASSKFDPHTDTQYF
TRBV27	-	TRBJ2-7	CASSTREVRGEQYF
TRBV7-3	-	TRBJ2-2	CASSLSRDRTGELFF
TRBV7-9	-	TRBJ1-1	CASSLSRSNEAFF
TRBV6-6	-	TRBJ1-4	CASSRPGQGSEKLFF
TRBV6-6	-	TRBJ1-4	CASSYKTRPNEKLFF
TRBV10-1	-	TRBJ1-5	CASSESEDQPQHF
TRBV30	few	TRBJ1-1	CAFQIINTEAFF
TRBV6-6	-	TRBJ2-1	CASSAPGLAGANEQFF
TRBV6-5	-	TRBJ2-1	CASSGGQGAPDEQFF
TRBV6-6	once	TRBJ2-7	CASSFPDRYEQYF
TRBV9	-	TRBJ2-7	CASSVSQGPYEQYF
TRBV7-9	-	TRBJ1-1	CASSLVVRTEAFF
TRBV9	few	TRBJ1-4	CASSVGTVGEKLFF
TRBV9	few	TRBJ1-1	CASSVGPAHEAFF
TRBV6-4	-	TRBJ1-5	CASSGPKGLGQSMCNQPQHF
TRBV27	-	TRBJ2-7	CASSLPEQYF
TRBV5-6	-	TRBJ1-2	CASSGWGTPRGGYTF
TRBV28	-	TRBJ1-4	CASSLVRAGDEKLFF
TRBV2	-	TRBJ2-3	CASSEAGGSDTQYF
TRBV5-4	-	TRBJ2-5	CASSLSETQYF
TRBV28	once	TRBJ2-1	CASSLPTGKGPYNEQFF
TRBV25-1	-	TRBJ1-2	CASSESHRGQGGYTF
TRBV28	many	TRBJ1-2	CASSSTQGAYGYTF
TRBV6-1	-	TRBJ1-1	CASRRGALEAFF
TRBV5-1	once	TRBJ2-7	CASSLSTSVQSYEQYF
TRBV28	-	TRBJ1-4	CASSSRDRDSYDEKLFF
TRBV30	-	TRBJ1-5	CAWTGGINQPQHF
TRBV7-3	-	TRBJ2-2	CASSSTGQGRTGELFF
TRBV5-1	-	TRBJ1-2	CASSFTPTGTNNEGYTF
TRBV25-1	-	TRBJ1-4	CATSRGEKLFF
TRBV29-1	few	TRBJ1-1	CSVEARMNTEAFF
TRBV27	-	TRBJ2-7	CAVAPAGAPYEQYF
TRBV29-1	-	TRBJ2-3	CSVEGFPMGTDTQYF
TRBV11-2	-	TRBJ1-2	CASSLVRGAHGYTF
TRBV25-1	once	TRBJ1-2	CASSRGDSYTF
TRBV2	-	TRBJ2-1	CAINKGNRLDNEQFF
TRBV7-8	-	TRBJ2-5	CASSRQGHLLGETQYF
TRBV27	-	TRBJ2-2	CASTSASGTPRTGELFF
TRBV18	-	TRBJ2-7	CASSPTGVLIEQYF
TRBV21-1	-	TRBJ2-1	CASSKGGTGCWNEQFF
TRBV2	-	TRBJ2-1	CASVREATYNEQFF
TRBV6-5	-	TRBJ1-2	CASSQPGGVGYTF
TRBV27	once	TRBJ2-1	CASSLKDGHNEQFF
TRBV9	few	TRBJ1-1	CASSVGGGWGTEAFF
TRBV25-1	-	TRBJ2-2	CASRASGIANTGELFF